These T cell receptor beta chains were read from a single sample in a study of OX40 agonist ivuxolimab in advanced cancers. Sequencing was performed with immunoSEQ multiplex PCR; in TCRdb, only in-frame clones are kept and a portion is missing. The sample contains tens of thousands of clones, 86% of which appear only once. The sequences come from CD4+ or CD8+ T cells sorted from blood, collected in a trial of the OX40 agonist ivuxolimab. These receptors originate from an adult with an advanced solid tumor such as melanoma, head and neck, liver or kidney cancer. Each CDR3 is given with its conserved first and last residue. A D gene is named only where the DNA matches it firmly. Clone size is stated in some rows and not others, as once, few, many or a class when expanded.

CDR3 DNA | CDR3 protein | clone size | J gene | V gene | D gene
TGTGCCAGCAGCTTAGCGGGGGGGAGCACAGATACGCAGTATTTT | CASSLAGGSTDTQYF | NA | TRBJ2-3 | TRBV7-6 | TRBD2
TGTGCCAGCAGCTTAAGTAACGGGGGCTACGAGCAGTACTTC | CASSLSNGGYEQYF | NA | TRBJ2-7 | TRBV7-8 | NA
TGTGCCAGTGTAGACGACCATAGCTCCTACAATGAGCAGTTCTTC | CASVDDHSSYNEQFF | NA | TRBJ2-1 | TRBV19 | NA
TGTGCCAGCAGCCCTCAGGGATTTGGCAATCAGCCCCAGCATTTT | CASSPQGFGNQPQHF | NA | TRBJ1-5 | TRBV5-5 | NA
TGTGCCAGCAGTTTAGGGGGAGGGATCAATCAGCCCCAGCATTTT | CASSLGGGINQPQHF | once | TRBJ1-5 | TRBV28 | NA
TGCGCCAGCAGCCAAAAAGGCAGGGCAGGGGATGAGCAGTTCTTC | CASSQKGRAGDEQFF | NA | TRBJ2-1 | TRBV4-3 | NA
TGTGCCATCAGTGTTGGGTTGGAGGAGACCCAGTACTTC | CAISVGLEETQYF | NA | TRBJ2-5 | TRBV10-3 | NA
TGTGCCAGCAGCATACAGACATCTACCTACAATGAGCAGTTCTTC | CASSIQTSTYNEQFF | NA | TRBJ2-1 | TRBV5-5 | NA
TGCGCCAGCAGCTTAGGGGCCGGGGAGCAGTACTTC | CASSLGAGEQYF | NA | TRBJ2-7 | TRBV5-1 | NA
TGCAGCGTTGGTGGGGACAGGGGGTTCTCCTACGAGCAGTACTTC | CSVGGDRGFSYEQYF | NA | TRBJ2-7 | TRBV29-1 | TRBD1
TGCAGCGTTGTCCGGGACAGGGGTAACACCGGGGAGCTGTTTTTT | CSVVRDRGNTGELFF | NA | TRBJ2-2 | TRBV29-1 | TRBD1
TGTGCCAGCAGCGACAGGAACACTGAAGCTTTCTTT | CASSDRNTEAFF | few | TRBJ1-1 | TRBV7-9 | NA
TGTGCCAGCAGCACAACATTCTCAGGGGTCCAAGAGACCCAGTACTTC | CASSTTFSGVQETQYF | NA | TRBJ2-5 | TRBV9 | NA
TGTGCCAGCAGCCCGTCCCCCGCGAGGCAGTACTTC | CASSPSPARQYF | NA | TRBJ2-7 | TRBV7-9 | NA
TGTGCCAGCAGTTTAGGTCAGGGGAAGTTCCAGTACTTC | CASSLGQGKFQYF | NA | TRBJ2-4 | TRBV28 | NA
TGTGCCAGCAGTCCCACCGCAGCGGGGGGTTGGGAGACCCAGTACTTC | CASSPTAAGGWETQYF | NA | TRBJ2-5 | TRBV7-3 | TRBD2